The 10 T cell receptor beta chains below come from one sample, sequenced in a study of shared clonotypes between healthy human individuals. Sequencing was performed with immunoSEQ multiplex PCR; in TCRdb, only in-frame clones are kept and a portion is missing. The sample yields 950,000 to 1,300,000 clones, more than 65% seen once. Sequenced material: memory CD4+ T cells sorted from blood. Subset specified: CD45RA-negative fraction. These receptors were obtained from a man aged 18 to 29 in good health.

This clone was observed a handful of times. The chain recombines TRBV2 with TRBJ1-1; no clear D. There are 13 residues in the CDR3. Trimming shortened V by 6 bases and J by 3 bases, and 11 bases separated the two germline ends. The V gene's germline CDR1 is SNHLY and CDR2 FYNNEI. DNA of the CDR3: TGTGCCAGCAGCCGCGGGCCATACACTGAAGCTTTCTTT. Its protein product is CASSRGPYTEAFF.

The V gene is TRBV28, the J gene TRBJ1-6; 7 bases match TRBD1. Losses at the gene ends were 10 bases for V and 5 bases for J; bases not matched to a gene: 14. CDR1 and CDR2 from the germline V gene are MDHEN and SYDVKM. This CDR3 spans 16 amino acids. The CDR3 here is CATPSDRAKNNSPLHF. The CDR3 DNA reads as TGTGCCACCCCAAGTGACAGGGCCAAAAATAATTCACCCCTCCACTTT. Full variable domain (missing parts from reference TRBV28 and TRBJ1-6): DVKVTQSSRYLVKRTGEKVFLECVQDMDHENMFWYRQDPGLGLRLIYFSYDVKMKEKGDIPEGYSVSREKKERFSLILESASTNQTSMYLCATPSDRAKNNSPLHFGNGTRLTVT.

CDR3 residues: CASSRGPGLSNQPQHF. Here the CDR3 DNA reads TGTGCCAGCAGCCGGGGGCCGGGATTGAGCAATCAGCCCCAGCATTTT. The chain combines TRBV27 with TRBJ1-5, with D perhaps TRBD1 (6 bases). The germline CDR1 and CDR2 sequences are MNHEY and SMNVEV (reference sequence). Trimming removed 6 bases from V and 1 base from J, with 16 bases in between. The CDR3 totals 16 residues.

The chain couples TRBV15 to TRBJ2-7; possibly TRBD1 for D (5 bases). Looked up from germline, CDR1 is LNHNV and CDR2 is YYDKDF (reference sequence). The CDR3 sequence is 16 residues long. V was trimmed by 3 bases and J by 3 bases, leaving 18 bases between them. CDR3 loop: CATSSETVGPGYEQYF. For the CDR3, the DNA is TGTGCCACCAGCAGCGAGACAGTCGGGCCCGGCTACGAGCAGTACTTC. The variable domain in full, completed from reference TRBV15 and TRBJ2-7, reads DAMVIQNPRYQVTQFGKPVTLSCSQTLNHNVMYWYQQKSSQAPKLLFHYYDKDFNNEADTPDNFQSRRPNTSFCFLDIRSPGLGDTAMYLCATSSETVGPGYEQYFGPGTRLTVT.

The chain combines TRBV6-1 with TRBJ1-2, with TRBD1 matching over 7 bases. Unmatched junction bases numbered 8, after V lost 2 bases and J lost 8 bases. CDR3 length equals 14 residues. CDR1 MNHNS and CDR2 SASEGT come from the germline V gene. DNA of the CDR3: TGTGCCAGCAGTGAACCACAGGGGCGCTGGGGCTACACCTTC. This sequence encodes CASSEPQGRWGYTF.

The rearrangement uses TRBV7-9 and TRBJ2-3; 8 bases are shared with TRBD1. The CDR3 consists of 16 residues. Germline V gene data show CDR1 as SEHNR and CDR2 as FQNEAQ (reference sequence). Trimming at V came to 5 bases and at J to 4 bases, leaving 11 bases not matched to a gene. The CDR3 sequence: CASSARGTGVSDTQYF. Here the CDR3 DNA reads TGTGCCAGCAGCGCTAGGGGGACAGGAGTGTCAGATACGCAGTATTTT. The full variable domain, with the rest looked up from reference TRBV7-9 and TRBJ2-3, is DTGVSQNPRHKITKRGQNVTFRCDPISEHNRLYWYRQTLGQGPEFLTYFQNEAQLEKSRLLSDRFSAERPKGSFSTLEIQRTEQGDSAMYLCASSARGTGVSDTQYFGPGTRLTVL.

The chain employs TRBV5-4 and TRBJ2-7; D not resolved. CDR1 SGHNT and CDR2 YYREEE come from the germline V gene (reference sequence). This CDR3 has 14 residues. The ends were cut back, 1 base at V and 2 bases at J, with 10 bases in the middle. The CDR3 DNA is TGTGCCAGCAGCTTGAAAAAGCCTCCCTACGAGCAGTACTTC. Translating it yields CASSLKKPPYEQYF.

This clone was found many times. The chain links TRBV13 to TRBJ2-3; weak D call: TRBD2 (7 bases). The CDR3 contains 15 residues. CDR1 is PRHDT and CDR2 is FYEKMQ in the germline V gene (reference sequence). The ends were cut back, 5 bases at V and 3 bases at J, with 15 bases in the middle. The CDR3 region is CASSPTRGGTDTQYF. CDR3 DNA: TGTGCCAGCAGCCCCACAAGGGGGGGAACAGATACGCAGTATTTT. Together with reference TRBV13 and TRBJ2-3, the CDR3 gives the full variable domain: AAGVIQSPRHLIKEKRETATLKCYPIPRHDTVYWYQQGPGQDPQFLISFYEKMQSDKGSIPDRFSAQQFSDYHSELNMSSLELGDSALYFCASSPTRGGTDTQYFGPGTRLTVL.

Worth noting for this clone: The same CDR3 also results from other DNA sequences found in this sample. The chain joins TRBV5-6 to TRBJ1-1, with D possibly TRBD1 on 5 matching bases. V was shortened by 2 bases and J by 4 bases, with 9 bases between the two germline ends. Germline CDR1 is SGHDT and CDR2 is YYEEEE. The CDR3 runs to 13 residues. The CDR3 loop is CASSFRGGTEAFF. In DNA form, the CDR3 reads TGTGCCAGCAGCTTTCGGGGCGGCACTGAAGCTTTCTTT.

This clone appeared many times. Other nucleotide sequences in the sample specify the same CDR3. The chain has TRBV5-4 and TRBJ1-2; D unclear. The CDR3 runs to 13 residues. Germline CDR1 reads SGHNT; CDR2 reads YYREEE (reference sequence). V was shortened by 4 bases and J by 2 bases, with 9 bases between the two germline ends. The CDR3 DNA sequence: TGTGCCAGCAGCCCGGACGGGAACTATGGCTACACCTTC. Translated, it gives CASSPDGNYGYTF. Drawing the rest from reference TRBV5-4 and TRBJ1-2, the complete variable domain is ETGVTQSPTHLIKTRGQQVTLRCSSQSGHNTVSWYQQALGQGPQFIFQYYREEENGRGNFPPRFSGLQFPNYSSELNVNALELDDSALYLCASSPDGNYGYTFGSGTRLTVV.